The 28 T cell receptor beta chains given below trace back to one sample, sequenced in a study of early T cells in non-severe SARS-CoV-2 infection. TCRdb processed the 5' RACE reads anew with MiXCR; each CDR3 protein has one entry. The top ten clones hold more than 1.5% of a sample with roughly 61,000 distinct CDR3 sequences, 10% to 12% of them seen once. Sequenced material: whole blood. Source of these receptors: an adult who was a healthcare worker with PCR-confirmed SARS-CoV-2 infection or an uninfected control (not recorded which).

V gene TRBV4-3 combines with J gene TRBJ2-1; TRBD2 agrees at 11 bases. The trim removed 2 bases at V and 4 bases at J, leaving 1 base unmatched. The germline V gene has CDR1 LGHNA and CDR2 YSLEER. This CDR3 is 15 amino acids long. The CDR3 sequence is CASSQLAGGYNEQFF. CDR3 in DNA: TGCGCCAGCAGCCAACTAGCGGGGGGTTACAATGAGCAGTTCTTC.

This clonotype was detected many times. The chain recombines TRBV27 with TRBJ1-6; D might be TRBD1 (6 bases). The CDR3 has 17 residues. Trimming left V 8 bases short and J 0 bases short, with 17 bases between. Looked up from germline, CDR1 is MNHEY and CDR2 is SMNVEV (reference sequence). The CDR3 sequence is CASSSRRGSSYNSPLHF. The CDR3 bases are TGTGCCAGCTCCTCTCGGAGGGGGAGCTCCTATAATTCACCCCTCCACTTT.

This chain joins TRBV10-2 and TRBJ2-3, with 9 bases aligning to TRBD2. V dropped 8 bases and J dropped 1; count of bases not matched to a gene: 4. Germline CDR1 WSHSY, CDR2 SAAADI. This CDR3 comprises 14 residues. Written as DNA, the CDR3 is TGCGCCAGCGGCGAGCGGGGGGGCACAGATACGCAGTATTTT. This gives the protein CASGERGGTDTQYF.

This clonotype was seen at least ten times. The chain recombines TRBV7-8 with TRBJ2-3; D uncertain. The CDR3 totals 13 residues. Germline lookup yields CDR1 SGHVS and CDR2 FQNEAQ. V lost 0 bases, J lost 2 bases, and 3 bases lay in between. CDR3 DNA: TGTGCCAGCAGCTTAGCACACACAGATACGCAGTATTTT. Translating gives CASSLAHTDTQYF.

This clonotype was detected ten times or more. J is TRBJ1-1 and V is TRBV12-3 or TRBV12-4; a possible D gene is TRBD1 (6 bases). V lost 3 bases and J lost 11, with 13 bases in between. The CDR3 is 12 amino acids. The CDR3: CASSFRQGLAFF. DNA for the CDR3: TGTGCCAGCAGTTTTAGGCAGGGGCTTGCTTTCTTT.

V is TRBV27 and J is TRBJ1-1; no firm D call. This CDR3 has 15 residues. V lost 1 base and J lost 1, with 10 bases in between. Germline assignment: CDR1 MNHEY and CDR2 SMNVEV (reference sequence). The CDR3: CASSLFSFANTEAFF. For the CDR3, the DNA is TGTGCCAGCAGTTTATTTTCGTTCGCGAACACTGAAGCTTTCTTT.

This clonotype was counted many times. The rearrangement links TRBV5-1 to TRBJ2-7; TRBD1 matches at 9 bases. The CDR3 has 14 amino acids. Germline CDR1 and CDR2: SGHRS and YFSETQ. V was clipped by 1 base and J by 6 bases; unmatched bases: 5. CDR3 coding DNA: TGCGCCAGCAGCTTGCAGGGGACAGGGCGCGAGCAGTACTTC. Translated, it gives CASSLQGTGREQYF. Supplemented by reference TRBV5-1 and TRBJ2-7, the full variable domain reads KAGVTQTPRYLIKTRGQQVTLSCSPISGHRSVSWYQQTPGQGLQFLFEYFSETQRNKGNFPGRFSGRQFSNSRSEMNVSTLELGDSALYLCASSLQGTGREQYFGPGTRLTVT.

This clonotype came up a few times. CDR3 bases: TGCAGTGCTTCCCGCCCGGGAGTCACGAGGAACATTCAGTACTTC. Its protein product is CSASRPGVTRNIQYF. The V and J genes are TRBV20-1 and TRBJ2-4, with a possible D match to TRBD2 (6 bases). In germline, CDR1 is DFQATT, CDR2 SNEGSKA (reference sequence). The CDR3 is 15 amino acids. Trimming took off 5 bases at V and 7 bases at J, with 21 bases between the two ends.

This clonotype has ten or more counts. The V and J genes are TRBV19 and TRBJ1-1; the D gene is possibly TRBD1 (5 bases). The V end was cut by 9 bases, the J end by 1 base, with 15 bases between. Germline CDR1 LNHDA, CDR2 SQIVND (reference sequence). The CDR3 has 14 residues. DNA for the CDR3: TGTGCCAGCCGGGACCGGGCCGGGAACACTGAAGCTTTCTTT. Translated: CASRDRAGNTEAFF. Variable domain in full (rest from reference TRBV19 and TRBJ1-1): DGGITQSPKYLFRKEGQNVTLSCEQNLNHDAMYWYRQDPGQGLRLIYYSQIVNDFQKGDIAEGYSVSREKKESFPLTVTSAQKNPTAFYLCASRDRAGNTEAFFGQGTRLTVV.

The CDR3 here is CASSSGTGSGETQYF. Here the CDR3 DNA reads TGTGCCAGCAGCTCGGGGACAGGGTCGGGAGAGACCCAGTACTTC. The chain carries TRBV5-6 and TRBJ2-5, with 9 bases that match TRBD1. This CDR3 is 15 amino acids long. CDR1 is SGHDT, CDR2 YYEEEE, per germline. The V gene end was trimmed by 3 bases and the J gene end by 4 bases; junction bases not matched to a gene: 7.

The chain links TRBV29-1 to TRBJ1-1, with D possibly being TRBD1 (5 bases). The CDR3 contains 12 residues. Germline V CDR1 and CDR2: SQVTM, ANQGSEA. V was cut by 3 bases and J by 7 bases, with 12 bases left in between. The CDR3 is CSVEGLSREAFF. DNA for the CDR3: TGCAGCGTTGAGGGGCTAAGTCGTGAAGCTTTCTTT.

This clonotype was recorded at least ten times. The rearrangement joins TRBV4-3 to TRBJ1-5; D unclear. The ends were cut back, 1 base at V and 6 bases at J, with 10 bases in the middle. The CDR3 is 14 residues long. Germline V gene sequence: CDR1 LGHNA, CDR2 YSLEER. In DNA, the CDR3 is TGCGCCAGCAGCCAAGCCGGCGGGTCTCAGCCCCAGCATTTT. This encodes CASSQAGGSQPQHF.

This clonotype came up many times. The chain links TRBV12-3 or TRBV12-4 to TRBJ1-4; D is perhaps TRBD1 (6 bases). The V and J ends lost 1 base and 6 bases respectively, with 6 bases between them. CDR3 size: 13 residues. The CDR3 DNA reads as TGTGCCAGCAGTTTAGACAGGGATGAAAAACTGTTTTTT. Translation gives CASSLDRDEKLFF.

The chain links TRBV7-2 to TRBJ2-7; D may be TRBD1 or TRBD2 (5 bases each). The germline CDR1 and CDR2 sequences are SGHTA and FQGNSA. Trimming took 3 bases from V and 2 from J, leaving 11 bases between them. This CDR3 is 14 amino acids long. DNA of the CDR3: TGTGCCAGCAGCTTCAGACGGGGCCCCTACGAGCAGTACTTC. This sequence encodes CASSFRRGPYEQYF.

J is TRBJ1-1 and V is TRBV7-6, with a weak D call TRBD1 (5 bases). The CDR3 is made up of 14 amino acids. In germline, CDR1 is SGHVS, CDR2 FNYEAQ. Trimming pared 4 bases from V and 4 bases from J, leaving 13 bases between. The CDR3 DNA reads as TGTGCCAGCAGCTCCCAGGGAAGCAGCACTGAAGCTTTCTTT. It codes for CASSSQGSSTEAFF.

This clonotype was counted at least ten times. The gene calls are TRBV5-1 and TRBJ2-7; D is undetermined. Germline-derived CDR1 and CDR2 are SGHRS and YFSETQ. V dropped 1 base and J dropped 4 bases, with 9 bases sitting between them. The CDR3 is made up of 13 amino acids. The CDR3 loop reads CASSLSNSYEQYF. DNA of the CDR3: TGCGCCAGCAGCTTGAGCAATTCTTACGAGCAGTACTTC.

This clonotype showed up many times. V usage is TRBV7-6 and J usage is TRBJ2-2, with D possibly being TRBD2 (5 bases). Germline V CDR1 and CDR2: SGHVS, FNYEAQ. This CDR3 has 15 residues. The V and J ends lost 3 bases and 0 bases respectively, with 8 bases between them. As DNA, the CDR3 is TGTGCCAGCAGCTTGGGGAGTACGAACACCGGGGAGCTGTTTTTT. Its translation: CASSLGSTNTGELFF. Using reference TRBV7-6 and TRBJ2-2 for the parts outside the CDR3, the full variable domain is GAGVSQSPRYKVTKRGQDVALRCDPISGHVSLYWYRQALGQGPEFLTYFNYEAQQDKSGLPNDRFSAERPEGSISTLTIQRTEQRDSAMYRCASSLGSTNTGELFFGEGSRLTVL.

The chain couples TRBV6-5 to TRBJ1-1, with TRBD1 matching 7 bases. CDR3 length: 12 amino acids. V lost 5 bases and J lost 10; bases outside the gene matches: 7. CDR1 is MNHEY, CDR2 SVGAGI, per germline. Here the CDR3 reads CASSHRGSGAFF. The CDR3 DNA sequence: TGTGCCAGCAGTCACAGGGGCTCGGGAGCTTTCTTT.

In this sample, this clonotype turned up many times. The chain is built from TRBV18 and TRBJ2-5, with D unresolved. The germline V gene encodes CDR1 KGHSH and CDR2 LQKENI. Trimming removed 3 bases from V and 1 base from J, with 3 bases in between. The CDR3 runs to 12 residues. The CDR3 loop reads CASSPAQETQYF. The CDR3, as DNA: TGTGCCAGCTCACCCGCCCAAGAGACCCAGTACTTC.

This clonotype was counted between two and nine times. The CDR3 nucleotides read TGTGCCAGCAGTAGGCCGCAGACCCAGTACTTC. Protein sequence: CASSRPQTQYF. This chain links TRBV6-2 or TRBV6-3 with TRBJ2-5; unclear D gene. Trimming cost V 5 bases and J 6 bases, with 7 bases left between them. In germline, CDR1 is MNHEY, CDR2 SVGEGT. CDR3 length: 11 amino acids.

This clonotype has a count of ten or more. This sequence joins TRBV15 and TRBJ2-7; 8 positions match TRBD2. Germline CDR1 and CDR2: LNHNV and YYDKDF (reference sequence). V shed 5 bases and J 3 bases; nucleotides not matched to a gene: 6. The CDR3 extends over 14 amino acids. The CDR3 reads CATSSGLGVYEQYF. The CDR3 bases are TGTGCCACCAGCTCGGGACTAGGTGTCTACGAGCAGTACTTC.

The chain links TRBV7-6 to TRBJ2-5, with 11 nucleotides matching TRBD1. The J segment lost 3 bases and the V segment lost 1 base, leaving 1 base of the junction unmatched. Germline-derived CDR1 and CDR2 are SGHVS and FNYEAQ. The CDR3 totals 15 residues. The CDR3 sequence is CASSLGDRGEETQYF. Written as DNA, the CDR3 is TGTGCCAGCAGCTTAGGGGACAGGGGGGAAGAGACCCAGTACTTC.

This clonotype was observed many times. The V gene is TRBV6-6, the J gene TRBJ1-6; 9 nucleotides match TRBD1. The CDR3 is made up of 17 amino acids. Per germline, CDR1 MNHNY and CDR2 SVGAGI (reference sequence). V lost 0 bases, J lost 6 bases, and 6 bases stayed unmatched. This chain's CDR3 is CASSYSADRGRNSPLHF. The CDR3 DNA sequence: TGTGCCAGCAGTTACTCCGCGGACAGGGGCCGTAATTCACCCCTCCACTTT.

The rearrangement uses TRBV6-5 and TRBJ1-6, with unresolved D. Trimming cost V 7 bases and J 5 bases, with 18 bases left between them. The CDR3 runs to 16 residues. Germline V gene sequence: CDR1 MNHEY, CDR2 SVGAGI. CDR3 sequence reads: CASTPMRGADNSPLHF. The CDR3 nucleotides read TGTGCCAGCACCCCCATGAGAGGAGCAGATAATTCACCCCTCCACTTT.

This chain uses TRBV7-2 with TRBJ2-7, with D hard to call. Germline V CDR1 and CDR2: SGHTA, FQGNSA. CDR3 size: 12 residues. The V and J ends lost 3 bases and 4 bases respectively, with 7 bases between them. In DNA, the CDR3 is TGTGCCAGCAGCTTCCTCGGATACGAGCAGTACTTC. Translating it yields CASSFLGYEQYF.

A few counts support this clonotype. V gene TRBV11-3 combines with J gene TRBJ2-5; D uncertain. Germline CDR1 and CDR2: SGHNT and YENEEA. V was cut by 4 bases and J by 3 bases, with 12 bases left in between. The CDR3 loop spans 14 amino acids. This chain's CDR3 is CASSSSAGEETQYF. The CDR3 nucleotides are TGTGCCAGCAGCTCCTCGGCCGGCGAAGAGACCCAGTACTTC.

The V and J genes are TRBV12-3 or TRBV12-4 and TRBJ1-2; TRBD1 matches at 7 bases. The length of the CDR3 is 13 residues. The junction had 8 bases not matched to a gene; V was cut back by 0 bases and J by 13 bases. The CDR3 is CASSLATGYRFTF. CDR3 coding DNA: TGTGCCAGCAGTTTAGCGACAGGGTATCGTTTCACCTTC.

This clonotype has a count of ten or more. The chain recombines TRBV5-6 with TRBJ2-1, with D perhaps being TRBD1 or TRBD2 (5 bases each). Trimming left V 4 bases short and J 3 bases short, with 17 bases between. The CDR3 has 16 residues. Germline-derived CDR1 and CDR2 are SGHDT and YYEEEE. The CDR3 DNA follows: TGTGCCAGCAGCAAATCGGGGTGGGGGTACTACAATGAGCAGTTCTTC. It yields the protein CASSKSGWGYYNEQFF. The complete variable domain, with remaining parts taken from reference TRBV5-6 and TRBJ2-1, reads DAGVTQSPTHLIKTRGQQVTLRCSPKSGHDTVSWYQQALGQGPQFIFQYYEEEERQRGNFPDRFSGHQFPNYSSELNVNALLLGDSALYLCASSKSGWGYYNEQFFGPGTRLTVL.